Each of the 17 T cell receptor beta chains below was sequenced from the same sample in a study of blood T cell repertoires in COVID-19. Clones were read by immunoSEQ multiplex PCR, and TCRdb kept only the in-frame ones, dropping some. The sample has roughly 340,000 clones, 89% seen once. Sequencing used peripheral blood. The receptors originated from a woman aged 25 to 39 with COVID-19, enrolled during active disease.

V gene TRBV29-1 combines with J gene TRBJ2-2, with no clear D. V was cut by 3 bases and J by 4 bases, with 9 bases left in between. From germline, CDR1 is SQVTM and CDR2 ANQGSEA. The length of the CDR3 is 13 residues. CDR3 sequence (DNA): TGCAGCGTTGATAAAGCCTTCACCGGGGAGCTGTTTTTT. Protein sequence: CSVDKAFTGELFF.

This clone was observed a single time. The V call is TRBV11-2, the J call TRBJ1-1; 8 nucleotides agree with TRBD1. Trimming removed 5 bases from V and 4 bases from J; junction bases left unmatched: 15. This CDR3 contains 17 residues. Germline lookup yields CDR1 SGHAT and CDR2 FQNNGV. CDR3 in amino acids: CASSTRDRGYWSTEAFF. The CDR3 nucleotides read TGTGCCAGCAGCACCCGAGACAGGGGATATTGGTCCACTGAAGCTTTCTTT.

This clone has just one count. This rearrangement joins TRBV9 to TRBJ2-3, with 7 positions matching TRBD2. This CDR3 is 20 amino acids long. The germline V gene has CDR1 SGDLS and CDR2 YYNGEE. The junction had 22 bases not matched to a gene; V was cut back by 4 bases and J by 2 bases. The CDR3 protein is CASSPHRGGRIGKHTDTQYF. Written as DNA, the CDR3 is TGTGCCAGCAGCCCTCACCGTGGCGGGAGAATTGGGAAACACACAGATACGCAGTATTTT.

The rearrangement uses TRBV7-2 and TRBJ2-1; 9 nucleotides align to TRBD2. Trimming at V came to 8 bases and at J to 6 bases, leaving 8 bases not matched to a gene. The length of the CDR3 is 14 residues. Germline V gene data show CDR1 as SGHTA and CDR2 as FQGNSA. The CDR3 DNA sequence: TGTGCCAGCCGCCGTGCGGGAGGGGGCAATGAGCAGTTCTTC. Its protein product is CASRRAGGGNEQFF.

The J gene is TRBJ1-1, the V gene TRBV7-9, with D tentatively TRBD1 (6 bases). CDR1 is SEHNR and CDR2 is FQNEAQ in the germline V gene (reference sequence). Trimming took 5 bases from V and 2 from J, leaving 12 bases between them. CDR3 length equals 14 residues. CDR3 nucleotides: TGTGCCAGCAGCCCCGCGGACAGAAACACTGAAGCTTTCTTT. This gives the protein CASSPADRNTEAFF.

This clone was seen just once. The chain has TRBV5-6 and TRBJ1-1; D is possibly TRBD1 (5 bases). CDR3 length: 12 amino acids. Per germline, CDR1 SGHDT and CDR2 YYEEEE. V was pared by 0 bases and J by 7 bases, with 7 bases between. CDR3: CASSLGGREAFF. In nucleotides, the CDR3 is TGTGCCAGCAGCTTGGGGGGCCGTGAAGCTTTCTTT.

The genes are TRBV19 and TRBJ2-1, with D tentatively TRBD1 (6 bases). V shed 8 bases and J shed 3 bases, with 14 bases lying between them. Germline CDR1 is LNHDA and CDR2 is SQIVND (reference sequence). This CDR3 has 14 amino acids. CDR3 in DNA: TGTGCCAGTTCGAGCCAGGGGCGCTACAATGAGCAGTTCTTC. Amino acids: CASSSQGRYNEQFF.

This chain uses TRBV4-1 with TRBJ2-7; 8 positions agree with TRBD2. CDR3 length equals 15 residues. V shed 1 base, J shed 2 bases, and the junction held 4 bases outside the gene matches. CDR1 is MGHRA, CDR2 YSYEKL, per germline. CDR3 DNA: TGCGCCAGCAGCCAAGGGACGGGACTAGCCTACGAGCAGTACGTC. Translation gives CASSQGTGLAYEQYV.

This clone was seen more than once but under ten times. This chain links TRBV7-2 with TRBJ1-6; no clear D gene. Germline V gene sequence: CDR1 SGHTA, CDR2 FQGNSA. The length of the CDR3 is 14 residues. Trimming took off 4 bases at V and 8 bases at J, with 12 bases between the two ends. In DNA form, the CDR3 reads TGTGCCAGCAGCTCGACACCTACGGATTCACCCCTCCACTTT. Its protein is CASSSTPTDSPLHF.

J is TRBJ2-5 and V is TRBV9, with 13 bases aligning to TRBD2. Unmatched junction bases numbered 4, after V lost 4 bases and J lost 4 bases. Looked up from germline, CDR1 is SGDLS and CDR2 is YYNGEE. The CDR3 loop spans 15 amino acids. The CDR3 DNA is TGTGCCAGCAGCTTGGGACTAGCGGGGAGAGAGACCCAGTACTTC. The encoded protein is CASSLGLAGRETQYF.

The chain uses TRBV7-9 and TRBJ1-5; 9 bases fit TRBD1. The CDR3 is made up of 19 amino acids. V was pared by 3 bases and J by 7 bases, with 19 bases of the junction left unmatched. The germline gives CDR1 SEHNR, CDR2 FQNEAQ (reference sequence). CDR3: CASSLITLYRGQGSQPQHF. CDR3 in DNA: TGTGCCAGCAGCTTGATAACCCTTTACAGGGGGCAAGGTTCCCAGCCCCAGCATTTT.

V and J are TRBV27 and TRBJ2-1, with 7 bases fitting TRBD1. Germline V CDR1 and CDR2: MNHEY, SMNVEV (reference sequence). The CDR3 length is 15 residues. With 5 bases clipped from V and 8 bases from J, the junction kept 12 bases outside the gene matches. CDR3 protein: CASSPLDRMGDEQFF. In DNA form, the CDR3 reads TGTGCCAGCAGTCCACTGGACAGGATGGGGGATGAGCAGTTCTTC.

This chain connects TRBV7-9 to TRBJ2-7, with D hard to call. Germline V gene sequence: CDR1 SEHNR, CDR2 FQNEAQ (reference sequence). V lost 3 bases, J lost 1 base, and 7 bases lay in between. The CDR3 runs to 13 residues. The CDR3, as DNA: TGTGCCAGCAGCTTTACCGGTTCCTACGAGCAGTACTTC. Translation: CASSFTGSYEQYF.

This rearrangement joins TRBV18 to TRBJ2-3; no firm D call. CDR1 KGHSH and CDR2 LQKENI come from the germline V gene. The CDR3 has 12 amino acids. The V gene lost 6 bases and the J gene lost 2 bases, with 6 bases spanning the gap. The CDR3 protein is CASSAYTDTQYF. In DNA form, the CDR3 reads TGTGCCAGCTCGGCTTACACAGATACGCAGTATTTT. The whole variable domain, remainder taken from reference TRBV18 and TRBJ2-3, is NAGVMQNPRHLVRRRGQEARLRCSPMKGHSHVYWYRQLPEEGLKFMVYLQKENIIDESGMPKERFSAEFPKEGPSILRIQQVVRGDSAAYFCASSAYTDTQYFGPGTRLTVL.

The rearrangement uses TRBV5-4 and TRBJ2-7, with a possible D match to TRBD1 (5 bases). CDR1 and CDR2 (germline): SGHNT, YYREEE (reference sequence). V was cut by 1 base and J by 0 bases, with 11 bases left in between. The CDR3 totals 15 residues. The CDR3 DNA sequence: TGTGCCAGCAGCTTGATACAGGTGTCCTCCTACGAGCAGTACGTC. Translating gives CASSLIQVSSYEQYV.

V and J are TRBV27 and TRBJ2-3, with D possibly being TRBD1 (6 bases). Germline CDR1 is MNHEY and CDR2 is SMNVEV (reference sequence). V lost 5 bases, J lost 7 bases, and 16 bases lay in between. There are 14 residues in the CDR3. The CDR3 loop reads CASSANPGQHTQYF. The CDR3 DNA sequence: TGTGCCAGCAGTGCAAACCCGGGACAACATACGCAGTATTTT.

The rearrangement links TRBV9 to TRBJ2-1, with D possibly matching TRBD1 (6 bases). Per germline, CDR1 SGDLS and CDR2 YYNGEE. Trimming pared 0 bases from V and 6 bases from J, leaving 7 bases between. There are 13 residues in the CDR3. The CDR3 loop reads CASSVAGVNEQFF. CDR3 bases: TGTGCCAGCAGCGTAGCAGGGGTCAATGAGCAGTTCTTC.